A single sample gave rise to the 22 T cell receptor beta chains below, sequenced in a study of response to subunit inactivated influenza vaccine. A single record per CDR3 protein comes from TCRdb applying MiXCR to the RT-PCR reads. This sample yields about 570,000 distinct CDR3 sequences, of which approximately 10% are seen a single time; approximately 11% belongs to the top ten. These data also featured in a second study, about T cells expressing NK-cell markers. That report adds: Making the TCR beta cDNA relied on 5'RACE template switching with UMIs.

Sample: PBMCs from blood, taken on the day of vaccination. These receptors were obtained from a man in his fifties or sixties who received an inactivated influenza vaccine.

The chain joins TRBV20-1 to TRBJ2-3; TRBD2 matches 10 bases. The V gene end was trimmed by 1 base and the J gene end by 2 bases; junction bases not matched to a gene: 6. CDR3 size: 16 residues. Germline V gives CDR1 DFQATT, CDR2 SNEGSKA (reference sequence). In nucleotides, the CDR3 is TGCAGTGCTAGAGGACTAGCGGGCCTACCCACAGATACGCAGTATTTT. Protein product: CSARGLAGLPTDTQYF.

This clonotype occurred a few times. The chain uses TRBV6-1 and TRBJ2-3, with a weak D call TRBD1 (5 bases). This CDR3 is built from 15 residues. Deletions cut 2 bases from V and 3 bases from J, with 12 bases between. Germline lookup yields CDR1 MNHNS and CDR2 SASEGT. CDR3 nucleotide sequence: TGTGCCAGCAGTGAACTCGCAGGGCGAACAGATACGCAGTATTTT. It encodes CASSELAGRTDTQYF.

This clonotype has at least ten counts. The chain is built from TRBV27 and TRBJ2-7; weak D call: TRBD1 (5 bases). Trimming took 2 bases from V and 3 from J, leaving 8 bases between them. Germline lookup yields CDR1 MNHEY and CDR2 SMNVEV (reference sequence). CDR3 size: 13 residues. The CDR3 here is CASSLTRDYEQYF. The CDR3 bases are TGTGCCAGCAGTTTAACCAGGGACTACGAGCAGTACTTC.

Many counts were recorded for this clonotype. The chain joins TRBV5-1 to TRBJ2-3; D may be TRBD2 (6 bases). With 4 bases removed from V and 2 bases from J, the gap between germline ends came to 14 bases. The CDR3 has 15 amino acids. Germline V gene sequence: CDR1 SGHRS, CDR2 YFSETQ. This chain's CDR3 is CASSHDGSATDTQYF. The DNA for the CDR3 is TGCGCCAGCAGCCACGACGGGAGTGCCACAGATACGCAGTATTTT.

The J gene is TRBJ2-7, the V gene TRBV19; no firm D call. The CDR3 covers 12 residues. Germline CDR1 and CDR2: LNHDA and SQIVND (reference sequence). Trimming left V 4 bases short and J 3 bases short, with 7 bases between. Here the CDR3 DNA reads TGTGCCAGTAGTACGCCCGGCTACGAGCAGTACTTC. Protein sequence: CASSTPGYEQYF.

This sequence joins TRBV12-3 or TRBV12-4 and TRBJ2-4, with 10 bases identical to TRBD1. The CDR3 spans 14 residues. Losses at the gene ends were 7 bases for V and 1 base for J; bases not matched to a gene: 1. DNA for the CDR3: TGTGCCAGCAAGGGACAGGGGGCCAAAAACATTCAGTACTTC. Translated, it gives CASKGQGAKNIQYF.

The rearrangement uses TRBV5-5 and TRBJ1-1; TRBD1 is a possible D gene (6 bases). CDR1 is SGHKS and CDR2 is YYEKEE in the germline V gene (reference sequence). The V end lost 4 bases, the J end lost 2 bases, and 15 bases lay between the germline ends. The CDR3 contains 15 residues. Here the CDR3 reads CASSTGTGFNTEAFF. The DNA for the CDR3 is TGTGCCAGCAGCACGGGAACAGGGTTCAACACTGAAGCTTTCTTT.

The chain combines TRBV12-3 or TRBV12-4 with TRBJ2-7; D perhaps matches TRBD2 (7 bases). The CDR3 has 15 amino acids. The V gene lost 7 bases and the J gene lost 7 bases, with 23 bases spanning the gap. CDR3 sequence reads: CASNTKGGLLREQYF. The CDR3 DNA reads TGTGCCAGCAATACGAAGGGGGGGCTCCTACGGGAGCAGTACTTC.

This clonotype was counted many times. This sequence joins TRBV29-1 and TRBJ2-5; D remains unclear. Germline V gene data show CDR1 as SQVTM and CDR2 as ANQGSEA. The CDR3 totals 8 residues. Trimming removed 0 bases at V and 13 bases at J, with 3 bases between. Here the CDR3 DNA reads TGCAGCGTTGAAGAGGGGTACTTC. Translated, it gives CSVEEGYF. Drawing the rest from reference TRBV29-1 and TRBJ2-5, the complete variable domain is SAVISQKPSRDICQRGTSLTIQCQVDSQVTMMFWYRQQPGQSLTLIATANQGSEATYESGFVIDKFPISRPNLTFSTLTVSNMSPEDSSIYLCSVEEGYFGPGTRLLVL.

The chain links TRBV6-2 or TRBV6-3 to TRBJ2-1; TRBD2 matches at 9 bases. This CDR3 is built from 16 residues. V dropped 0 bases and J dropped 5; count of bases not matched to a gene: 5. Germline-derived CDR1 and CDR2 are MNHEY and SVGEGT. The CDR3 spells CASSYSAAGGNNEQFF. CDR3 coding DNA: TGTGCCAGCAGTTACTCTGCCGCGGGAGGGAACAATGAGCAGTTCTTC.

CDR3 in amino acids: CASTGTTSHGEQYF. CDR3 nucleotide sequence: TGTGCCAGCACCGGGACAACCAGCCATGGCGAGCAGTACTTC. The gene calls are TRBV2 and TRBJ2-7; TRBD1 is a possible D gene (6 bases). The CDR3 runs 14 residues. Germline V gives CDR1 SNHLY, CDR2 FYNNEI. V lost 7 bases and J lost 6, with 19 bases in between.

This chain links TRBV7-9 with TRBJ1-2; D might be TRBD1 (6 bases). The CDR3 spans 14 residues. The ends were cut back, 3 bases at V and 5 bases at J, with 13 bases in the middle. Looked up from germline, CDR1 is SEHNR and CDR2 is FQNEAQ (reference sequence). The CDR3 nucleotides are TGTGCCAGCAGCTTTGGACAGTATAGTTATGGCTACACCTTC. Its protein product is CASSFGQYSYGYTF. The whole variable domain, remainder taken from reference TRBV7-9 and TRBJ1-2, is DTGVSQNPRHKITKRGQNVTFRCDPISEHNRLYWYRQTLGQGPEFLTYFQNEAQLEKSRLLSDRFSAERPKGSFSTLEIQRTEQGDSAMYLCASSFGQYSYGYTFGSGTRLTVV.

The sample holds many counts of this clonotype. The chain uses TRBV12-3 or TRBV12-4 and TRBJ2-5; 14 bases line up with TRBD2. J lost 1 base, V lost 5 bases, and 6 bases had no gene match. The length of the CDR3 is 17 residues. The chain's CDR3 is CASSQTSGGAIQETQYF. The DNA of the CDR3 is TGTGCCAGCAGTCAGACTAGCGGGGGGGCTATCCAAGAGACCCAGTACTTC.

In its sample, this clonotype was seen a few times. The gene calls are TRBV3-1 and TRBJ2-4, with 11 bases lining up with TRBD1. Losses at the gene ends were 1 base for V and 9 bases for J; bases not matched to a gene: 11. There are 17 residues in the CDR3. Germline CDR1 LGHDT, CDR2 YNNKEL (reference sequence). The CDR3 here is CASSQASGQGARGIQYF. The CDR3 DNA reads as TGTGCCAGCAGCCAAGCCTCAGGACAGGGGGCTCGAGGCATTCAGTACTTC.

The gene calls are TRBV5-6 and TRBJ2-2; D may correspond to TRBD1 or TRBD2 (5 bases each). Germline V gene data show CDR1 as SGHDT and CDR2 as YYEEEE. The CDR3 extends over 15 amino acids. Trimming took 4 bases from V and 5 from J, leaving 15 bases between them. The CDR3 nucleotides are TGTGCCAGCAGCCTAGGGACCGTTCTTACCGGGGAGCTGTTTTTT. It yields the protein CASSLGTVLTGELFF.

The V and J genes are TRBV9 and TRBJ2-1; no clear D gene. Between the trimmed V and J ends, which lost 0 bases and 2 bases, there was a span of 9 bases. CDR1 is SGDLS and CDR2 is YYNGEE in the germline V gene. The CDR3 consists of 15 residues. CDR3 sequence (DNA): TGTGCCAGCAGCGTAGGTCTGGATCCCTACAATGAGCAGTTCTTC. Translated, it gives CASSVGLDPYNEQFF.

This clonotype came up a few times. The chain is built from TRBV5-1 and TRBJ2-1; a weak D match, TRBD2 (6 bases). CDR1 SGHRS and CDR2 YFSETQ come from the germline V gene. V was trimmed by 0 bases and J by 3 bases, leaving 10 bases between them. CDR3 length: 15 residues. Here the CDR3 DNA reads TGCGCCAGCAGCTTGGGGGGGGTCGACTACAATGAGCAGTTCTTC. Amino acids: CASSLGGVDYNEQFF.

The chain joins TRBV6-2 or TRBV6-3 to TRBJ1-1; D is possibly TRBD1 (5 bases). The CDR3 is 14 residues long. Trimming stripped 8 bases from V and 0 bases from J, with 13 bases between. CDR1 is MNHEY, CDR2 SVGEGT, per germline. The CDR3 nucleotides are TGTGCCAGCTCCTCGGGGCAAATGAACACTGAAGCTTTCTTT. As protein: CASSSGQMNTEAFF.

This clonotype has only a few counts. Here the CDR3 DNA reads TGTGCCAGCAGCTGGGGGACACTTGGGTCAAATGAGCAGTTCTTC. It yields the protein CASSWGTLGSNEQFF. The chain joins TRBV5-6 to TRBJ2-1; D perhaps matches TRBD1 (6 bases). The CDR3 loop spans 15 amino acids. Trimming removed 3 bases at V and 7 bases at J, with 17 bases between. Germline V lookup: CDR1 SGHDT, CDR2 YYEEEE.

The chain recombines TRBV2 with TRBJ2-3; the D is unclear. Germline CDR1 and CDR2: SNHLY and FYNNEI. The CDR3 runs 15 residues. Between the trimmed V and J ends, which lost 6 bases and 0 bases, there was a span of 13 bases. DNA of the CDR3: TGTGCCAGCAGCGTCATGGTGGTTAGCACAGATACGCAGTATTTT. Protein product: CASSVMVVSTDTQYF. The entire variable domain, with the rest obtained from reference TRBV2 and TRBJ2-3, is as follows: EPEVTQTPSHQVTQMGQEVILRCVPISNHLYFYWYRQILGQKVEFLVSFYNNEISEKSEIFDDQFSVERPDGSNFTLKIRSTKLEDSAMYFCASSVMVVSTDTQYFGPGTRLTVL.

This clonotype was seen only a few times. V is TRBV11-2 and J is TRBJ2-1; 7 positions agree with TRBD2. Trimming took 5 bases from V and 3 from J; bases not matched to a gene: 16. Germline V gene data show CDR1 as SGHAT and CDR2 as FQNNGV. The CDR3 totals 18 residues. The CDR3, as DNA: TGTGCCAGCAGCACACCAACCGGTGGACTAGGGAGCTACAATGAGCAGTTCTTC. As protein: CASSTPTGGLGSYNEQFF.

In its sample, this clonotype was seen a few times. V usage is TRBV27 and J usage is TRBJ2-1, with TRBD2 matching 10 bases. V dropped 5 bases and J dropped 3; count of bases not matched to a gene: 7. The CDR3 loop spans 16 amino acids. From germline, CDR1 is MNHEY and CDR2 SMNVEV (reference sequence). DNA for the CDR3: TGTGCCAGCAGTCGAGAGCGGGAGGGTTTCTACAATGAGCAGTTCTTC. As protein: CASSREREGFYNEQFF.